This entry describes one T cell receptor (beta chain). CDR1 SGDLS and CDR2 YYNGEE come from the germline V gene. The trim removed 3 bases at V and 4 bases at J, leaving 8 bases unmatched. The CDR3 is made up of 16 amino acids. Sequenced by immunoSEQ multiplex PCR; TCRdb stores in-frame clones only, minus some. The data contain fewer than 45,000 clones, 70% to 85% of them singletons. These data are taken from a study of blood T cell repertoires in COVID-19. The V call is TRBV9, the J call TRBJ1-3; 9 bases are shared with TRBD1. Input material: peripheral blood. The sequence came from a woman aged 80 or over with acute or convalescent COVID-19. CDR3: CASSAGDRATGNTIYF. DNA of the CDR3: TGTGCCAGCAGCGCGGGGGACAGGGCTACAGGAAACACCATATATTTT.